This T cell receptor (beta chain) is drawn from a study of regulatory T cells in long-lasting Graves disease. The CDR3 contains 13 residues. The V gene end was trimmed by 10 bases and the J gene end by 10 bases; junction bases not matched to a gene: 10. Germline V gene data show CDR1 as MNHNS and CDR2 as SASEGT. The time point was: newly diagnosed GD, antithyroid drugs for less than 3 months. Following extraction of RNA from PBMCs, that RNA was used to make the TCR library. This clonotype was counted ten times or more. Antigen unknown. Study results and caveats: Not thyroid tissue but only peripheral blood was studied.

Arm-PCR of CDR3 regions with iRepertoire HTBI primers generated TCR beta libraries. Using its own MiXCR run on the multiplex PCR reads, TCRdb lists one record per CDR3 protein. This sample yields about 540,000 distinct CDR3 sequences, of which 13% are seen a single time; roughly a tenth belongs to the top ten. Another study also made use of these data, one on T cells in Graves' hyperthyroidism and ophthalmopathy.

The clonotype comes from a man aged 30-40 years with Graves disease. The chain has TRBV6-1 and TRBJ2-2, with 9 bases lining up with TRBD1. Specimen: peripheral blood mononuclear cells (PBMCs), collected at new diagnosis, from a patient treated with antithyroid drugs. The CDR3 spells CATHRGLGEELFF. The CDR3 nucleotides are TGTGCCACCCACAGGGGGCTTGGTGAGGAGCTGTTTTTT.